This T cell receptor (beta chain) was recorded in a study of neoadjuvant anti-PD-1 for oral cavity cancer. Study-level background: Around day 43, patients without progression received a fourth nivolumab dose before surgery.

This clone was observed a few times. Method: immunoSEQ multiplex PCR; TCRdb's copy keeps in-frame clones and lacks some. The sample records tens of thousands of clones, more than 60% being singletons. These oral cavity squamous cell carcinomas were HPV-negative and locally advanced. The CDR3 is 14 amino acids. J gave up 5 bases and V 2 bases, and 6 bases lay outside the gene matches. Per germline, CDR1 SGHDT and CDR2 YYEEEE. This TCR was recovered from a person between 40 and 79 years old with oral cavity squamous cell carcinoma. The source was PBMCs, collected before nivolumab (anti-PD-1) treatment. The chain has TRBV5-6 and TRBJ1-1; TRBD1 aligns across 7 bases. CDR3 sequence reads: CASSFDRDETEAFF. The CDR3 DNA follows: TGTGCCAGCAGCTTTGACAGGGACGAGACTGAAGCTTTCTTT. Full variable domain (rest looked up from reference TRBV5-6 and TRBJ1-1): DAGVTQSPTHLIKTRGQQVTLRCSPKSGHDTVSWYQQALGQGPQFIFQYYEEEERQRGNFPDRFSGHQFPNYSSELNVNALLLGDSALYLCASSFDRDETEAFFGQGTRLTVV.